What follows is one T cell receptor (beta chain) and its context. Participants were aged roughly 18 to 89 years from around 25 US areas. Generated by immunoSEQ multiplex PCR, the TCRdb table keeps only in-frame clones and is missing some. The sample has 100,000 to 150,000 clones; approximately 79% are singletons. The sample comes from a study of blood T cell repertoires in COVID-19. Germline CDR1 and CDR2: SGHAT and FQNNGV. CDR3 length: 16 amino acids. Trimming at V came to 5 bases and at J to 4 bases, leaving 10 bases not matched to a gene. Sequenced: PBMCs or T cells enriched from blood (not recorded which). The chain is built from TRBV11-2 and TRBJ2-1; TRBD2 aligns across 8 bases. The origin of this receptor is a middle-aged man with acute COVID-19. CDR3: CASSPLREVIYNEQFF. DNA for the CDR3: TGTGCCAGCAGCCCCCTGCGGGAGGTGATTTACAATGAGCAGTTCTTC. Using reference TRBV11-2 and TRBJ2-1 for the parts outside the CDR3, the full variable domain is EAGVAQSPRYKIIEKRQSVAFWCNPISGHATLYWYQQILGQGPKLLIQFQNNGVVDDSQLPKDRFSAERLKGVDSTLKIQPAKLEDSAVYLCASSPLREVIYNEQFFGPGTRLTVL.